This TCR beta chain was sequenced for a study of CD8 T cells in ankylosing spondylitis. General study points: Blood from ankylosing spondylitis patients appeared to carry a characteristic roughly eight-variant TCR beta motif. Reportedly, disease-linked clones are significantly enriched in ankylosing spondylitis patients' matched synovial fluid. Disease-linked clones, CD8+, were relatively rare in peripheral blood.

Germline V CDR1 and CDR2: MNHEY, SMNVEV (reference sequence). The ends were cut back, 5 bases at V and 4 bases at J, with 11 bases in the middle. The CDR3 is 13 amino acids. Researchers built TCR beta libraries using quantitative 5'-RACE with molecular barcodes. One entry per CDR3 protein, called by TCRdb with MiXCR from the 5' RACE reads. The data hold 150,000 to 200,000 distinct CDR3 sequences, with 13% observed a single time. A note on this clonotype: Antigen unknown.

This chain connects TRBV27 to TRBJ2-5, with a tentative D call TRBD1 (5 bases). The specimen was blood, either unsorted or a sorted T cell fraction (not recorded which). The source of this sequence is a female donor with ankylosing spondylitis or in good health (not recorded which). This chain's CDR3 is CASSTRTRETQYF. In DNA, the CDR3 is TGTGCCAGCAGTACACGGACACGAGAGACCCAGTACTTC.